Each of the 10 T cell receptor beta chains below was sequenced from the same sample in a study of T cell repertoires in cytomegalovirus infection. No cognate antigen is known for these TCRs. One entry per CDR3 protein results from TCRdb running MiXCR on the reads. In the table there are a few hundred thousand distinct CDR3 sequences, about 40% of which are singletons. The sequencing here drew on cultured PBMCs, taken from culture after CMV antigen stimulation. The receptors originated from a human donor in good health (CMV status not recorded). Some clones in this sample may be carry-over from other donors' samples.

V and J are TRBV5-4 and TRBJ2-4; the match to TRBD2 covers 14 bases. The ends lost 5 bases at V and 7 bases at J; junction bases unmatched: 11. CDR1 SGHNT and CDR2 YYREEE come from the germline V gene (reference sequence). This CDR3 has 17 amino acids. The CDR3: CASSTGLAGVPGNIQYF. The CDR3 DNA reads as TGTGCCAGCAGTACGGGACTAGCGGGGGTCCCGGGGAACATTCAGTACTTC.

This clonotype was seen a few times. J is TRBJ1-3 and V is TRBV15, with D unclear. Germline V CDR1 and CDR2: LNHNV, YYDKDF (reference sequence). With 5 bases removed from V and 3 bases from J, the gap between germline ends came to 8 bases. The length of the CDR3 is 13 residues. CDR3 residues: CATSLYSGNTIYF. The CDR3 DNA follows: TGTGCCACCAGCCTTTACAGTGGAAACACCATATATTTT. The full variable domain, completed using reference TRBV15 and TRBJ1-3, is DAMVIQNPRYQVTQFGKPVTLSCSQTLNHNVMYWYQQKSSQAPKLLFHYYDKDFNNEADTPDNFQSRRPNTSFCFLDIRSPGLGDTAMYLCATSLYSGNTIYFGEGSWLTVV.

The J gene is TRBJ1-2, the V gene TRBV10-3; TRBD1 agrees at 7 bases. The CDR3 loop spans 14 amino acids. With V trimmed by 3 bases and J by 2 bases, 3 bases remained unmatched. CDR1 is ENHRY, CDR2 SYGVKD, per germline. The DNA for the CDR3 is TGTGCCATCAGTGACCCAGGGGGAAACTATGGCTACACCTTC. Translated, it gives CAISDPGGNYGYTF.

The rearrangement links TRBV29-1 to TRBJ2-1; D gene unclear. V was pared by 7 bases and J by 3 bases, with 10 bases between. In germline, CDR1 is SQVTM, CDR2 ANQGSEA. This CDR3 is 12 amino acids long. The CDR3: CSAIRDYNEQFF. The CDR3 bases are TGCAGCGCCATCAGAGACTACAATGAGCAGTTCTTC.

V is TRBV12-3 or TRBV12-4 and J is TRBJ2-1; D is unclear. V was trimmed by 3 bases and J by 8 bases, leaving 8 bases between them. CDR3 size: 12 residues. In nucleotides, the CDR3 is TGTGCCAGCAGTTTCTCGGCGGATGAGCAGTTCTTC. This gives the protein CASSFSADEQFF.

V usage is TRBV7-8 and J usage is TRBJ2-1, with D possibly TRBD2 on 6 matching bases. V dropped 5 bases and J dropped 1 base, with 9 bases sitting between them. CDR3 length: 14 residues. Germline V gene lookup returns CDR1 SGHVS and CDR2 FQNEAQ. CDR3 in DNA: TGTGCCAGCAGCATCGGACTATCCTACAATGAGCAGTTCTTC. Residues: CASSIGLSYNEQFF. Using reference TRBV7-8 and TRBJ2-1 for the parts outside the CDR3, the full variable domain is GAGVSQSPRYKVAKRGQDVALRCDPISGHVSLFWYQQALGQGPEFLTYFQNEAQLDKSGLPSDRFFAERPEGSVSTLKIQRTQQEDSAVYLCASSIGLSYNEQFFGPGTRLTVL.

The chain has TRBV2 and TRBJ1-2; 9 nucleotides match TRBD1. The CDR3 is 14 residues long. Germline trimming cut 4 bases from V and 2 bases from J; bases unmatched to any gene: 2. Looked up from germline, CDR1 is SNHLY and CDR2 is FYNNEI. CDR3 DNA sequence: TGTGCCAGCAGTGTGACAGGGGGGAACTATGGCTACACCTTC. Translation: CASSVTGGNYGYTF.

V usage is TRBV12-3 or TRBV12-4 and J usage is TRBJ2-1; a weak D match, TRBD1 (6 bases). This CDR3 spans 14 amino acids. V was clipped by 5 bases and J by 0 bases, with 8 bases between them. CDR3 DNA: TGTGCCAGCAGTCCAGGGGTCTCCTACAATGAGCAGTTCTTC. It yields the protein CASSPGVSYNEQFF.

This rearrangement joins TRBV7-9 to TRBJ2-7; TRBD2 aligns across 7 bases. The CDR3 covers 14 residues. Germline-derived CDR1 and CDR2 are SEHNR and FQNEAQ (reference sequence). V gave up 5 bases and J gave up 2 bases; unmatched junction bases: 6. CDR3 sequence (DNA): TGTGCCAGCAGCGCGGGGACTACCCCCTACGAGCAGTACTTC. This codes for CASSAGTTPYEQYF.

The chain is built from TRBV19 and TRBJ2-3, with a weak D call TRBD2 (6 bases). Per germline, CDR1 LNHDA and CDR2 SQIVND (reference sequence). V dropped 7 bases and J dropped 2 bases, with 13 bases sitting between them. This CDR3 is built from 14 residues. Here the CDR3 reads CASNLGLYTDTQYF. CDR3 DNA sequence: TGTGCCAGTAACTTGGGACTCTACACAGATACGCAGTATTTT.